This TCR beta chain is from a study of cytomegalovirus exposure and HLA in healthy donors. Study information: The approximately 120 validation repertoires used the same platform as the 550 to 750 first-cohort repertoires, a later analysis reported.

For this clone: The target antigen is unknown.

V lost 1 base, J lost 3 bases, and 5 bases stayed unmatched. Germline loops: CDR1 SGHDN, CDR2 FVKESK. The CDR3 contains 16 residues. Clones were read by immunoSEQ multiplex PCR, and TCRdb kept only the in-frame ones, dropping some. Of around 190,000 clones detected, 85% appear once; the ten largest clones hold approximately 15%. General study results and limits: The classifier reportedly diagnosed cytomegalovirus status with high sensitivity and specificity. Altogether, 150 to 200 TCR beta chains were recorded as cytomegalovirus-associated. TCR clusters originating in the first cohort tended to co-occur in the roughly 130 validation repertoires, according to a later analysis.

The sample consisted of PBMCs. V is TRBV14 and J is TRBJ2-5; 10 nucleotides match TRBD2. The TCR sequence derives from a man between 18 and 29 years old in good health and CMV-seropositive. CDR3 DNA: TGTGCCAGCAGCCAAGGTTCCGGACTAGCGGAAGAGACCCAGTACTTC. It yields the protein CASSQGSGLAEETQYF. Filled out from reference TRBV14 and TRBJ2-5, the complete variable domain reads EAGVTQFPSHSVIEKGQTVTLRCDPISGHDNLYWYRRVMGKEIKFLLHFVKESKQDESGMPNNRFLAERTGGTYSTLKVQPAELEDSGVYFCASSQGSGLAEETQYFGPGTRLLVL.